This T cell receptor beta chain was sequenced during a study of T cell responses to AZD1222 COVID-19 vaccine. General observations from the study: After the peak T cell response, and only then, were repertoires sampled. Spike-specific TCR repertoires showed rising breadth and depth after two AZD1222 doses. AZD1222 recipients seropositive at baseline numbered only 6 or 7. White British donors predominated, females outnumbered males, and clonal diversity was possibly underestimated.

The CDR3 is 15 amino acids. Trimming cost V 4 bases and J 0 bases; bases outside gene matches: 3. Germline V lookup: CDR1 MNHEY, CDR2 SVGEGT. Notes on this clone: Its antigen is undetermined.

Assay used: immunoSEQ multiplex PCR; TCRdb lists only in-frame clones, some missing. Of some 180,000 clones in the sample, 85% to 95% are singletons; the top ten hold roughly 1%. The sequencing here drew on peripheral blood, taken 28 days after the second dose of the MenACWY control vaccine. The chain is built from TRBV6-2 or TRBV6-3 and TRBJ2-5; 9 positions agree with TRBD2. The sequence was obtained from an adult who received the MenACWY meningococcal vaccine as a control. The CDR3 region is CASSSLAGYQETQYF. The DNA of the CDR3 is TGTGCCAGCAGTTCCCTAGCGGGATACCAAGAGACCCAGTACTTC.